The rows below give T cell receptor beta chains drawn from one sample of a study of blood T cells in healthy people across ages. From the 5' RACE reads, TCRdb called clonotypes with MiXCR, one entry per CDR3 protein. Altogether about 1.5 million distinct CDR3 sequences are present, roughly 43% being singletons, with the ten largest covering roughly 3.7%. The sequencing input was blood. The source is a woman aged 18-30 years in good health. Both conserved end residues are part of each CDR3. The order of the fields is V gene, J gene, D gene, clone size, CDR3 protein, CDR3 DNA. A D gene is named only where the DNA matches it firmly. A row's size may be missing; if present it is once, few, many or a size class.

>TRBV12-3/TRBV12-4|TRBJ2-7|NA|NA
CASGGPEGEQYF
TGTGCCAGCGGGGGTCCCGAGGGTGAGCAGTACTTC
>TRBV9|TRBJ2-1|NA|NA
CASSPPGTHRRNEQFF
TGTGCCAGCAGCCCCCCCGGGACTCATCGCCGGAATGAGCAGTTCTTC
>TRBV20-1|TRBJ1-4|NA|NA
CSAPPGRSASNEKLFF
TGCAGTGCCCCGCCGGGGAGGTCAGCGTCTAATGAAAAACTGTTTTTT
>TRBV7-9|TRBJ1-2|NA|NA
CASSLVGQGTNYGCTF
NA
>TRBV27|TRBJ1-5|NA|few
CASSLIAGVNQPQHF
TGTGCCAGCAGTTTAATCGCAGGGGTTAATCAGCCCCAGCATTTT
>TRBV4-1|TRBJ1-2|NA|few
CASSQGWARGYTF
TGCGCCAGCAGCCAAGGTTGGGCTCGGGGCTACACCTTC
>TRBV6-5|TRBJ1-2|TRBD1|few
CASSYSPGQGPFNYGYTF
TGTGCCAGCAGTTACTCGCCGGGACAGGGGCCGTTTAACTATGGCTACACCTTC
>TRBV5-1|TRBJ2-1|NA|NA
CASSKGQYNEQFF
TGCGCCAGCAGCAAGGGACAATACAATGAGCAGTTCTTC
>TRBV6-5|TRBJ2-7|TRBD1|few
CASSNGQGAHEQYF
TGTGCCAGCAGTAACGGACAGGGAGCCCACGAGCAGTACTTC
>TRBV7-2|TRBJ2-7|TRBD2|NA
CASSLRAGESDEQYF
TGTGCCAGCAGCTTAAGGGCGGGAGAGTCGGACGAGCAGTACTTC
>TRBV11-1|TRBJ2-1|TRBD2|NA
CASVTEAGVQHNEQFF
TGTGCCAGCGTCACTGAAGCGGGAGTTCAACATAATGAGCAGTTCTTC
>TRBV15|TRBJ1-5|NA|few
CATSRDVIGPYSNQPQHF
TGTGCCACCAGCAGAGATGTGATCGGACCCTATAGCAATCAGCCCCAGCATTTT
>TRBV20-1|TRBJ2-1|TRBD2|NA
CSASERGVDEQFF
TGCAGTGCTAGCGAGCGGGGGGTCGATGAGCAGTTCTTC
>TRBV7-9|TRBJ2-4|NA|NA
CASSLVGKENIQYF
TGTGCCAGCAGCTTAGTCGGCAAAGAAAACATTCAGTACTTC
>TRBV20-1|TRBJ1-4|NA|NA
CSARDGQGFNEKLFF
TGCAGTGCTAGAGATGGGCAGGGATTTAATGAAAAACTGTTTTTT
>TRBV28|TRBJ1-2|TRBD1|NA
CASSRGQVHYGYTF
TGTGCCAGCAGTAGGGGACAGGTCCACTATGGCTACACCTTC
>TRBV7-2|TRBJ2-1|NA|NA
CASSLSTASREQFF
TGTGCCAGCAGCTTATCGACCGCTTCACGTGAGCAGTTCTTC
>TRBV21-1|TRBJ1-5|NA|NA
CASSIKGVGNQPQHF
TGTGCCAGCAGCATAAAAGGGGTGGGCAATCAGCCCCAGCATTTT
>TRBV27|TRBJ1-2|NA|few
CASSSPGGREGYTF
TGTGCCAGCAGTTCCCCGGGGGGCAGAGAAGGCTACACCTTC
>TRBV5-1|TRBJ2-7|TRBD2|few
CASSFKGGGDYEQYF
TGCGCCAGCAGCTTTAAAGGCGGGGGAGACTACGAGCAGTACTTC
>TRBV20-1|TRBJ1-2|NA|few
CSARFLGGGTGYTF
TGCAGTGCTAGATTCCTAGGGGGGGGTACTGGCTACACCTTC
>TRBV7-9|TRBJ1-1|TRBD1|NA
CASSYQRPGTGRTTEAFF
TGTGCCAGCAGCTACCAGAGACCCGGGACAGGACGAACCACTGAAGCTTTCTTT
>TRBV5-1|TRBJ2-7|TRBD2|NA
CASSLGARESTYEQYF
TGCGCCAGCAGCTTGGGGGCGCGGGAGAGTACCTACGAGCAGTACTTC
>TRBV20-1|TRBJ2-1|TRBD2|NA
CSALSSGSYNEQFF
TGCAGTGCTCTTTCTAGCGGGAGTTACAATGAGCAGTTCTTC
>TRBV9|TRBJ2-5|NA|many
CASSVSPQETQYF
TGTGCCAGCAGCGTCTCCCCACAAGAGACCCAGTACTTC
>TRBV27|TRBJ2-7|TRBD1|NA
CARVAGTGLYEQYF
TGTGCCAGGGTAGCCGGGACAGGGCTCTACGAGCAGTACTTC
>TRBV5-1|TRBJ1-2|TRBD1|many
CASRRTGKGYGYTF
TGCGCCAGCAGAAGGACAGGGAAAGGCTATGGCTACACCTTC
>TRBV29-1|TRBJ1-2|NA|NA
CSARGLLNYGYTF
TGCAGCGCCCGCGGGTTACTTAACTATGGCTACACCTTC
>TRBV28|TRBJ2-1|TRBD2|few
CASKRELSSYNEQFF
TGTGCCAGCAAGCGGGAGCTTAGCTCCTACAATGAGCAGTTCTTC
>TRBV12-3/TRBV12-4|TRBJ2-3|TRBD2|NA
CASSFYRLAGSADTQYF
TGTGCCAGCAGTTTCTATCGACTAGCGGGATCCGCAGATACGCAGTATTTT
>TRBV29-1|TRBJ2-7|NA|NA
CNVEDHGISYEQYF
TGCAACGTTGAAGATCACGGGATCTCCTACGAGCAGTACTTC